The clone carrying this TCR beta chain has at least ten counts. What it binds is unknown. TCRdb reanalysed the 5' RACE reads using MiXCR and keeps one entry per CDR3 protein. Of hundreds of thousands of distinct CDR3 sequences detected, roughly 9% appear once; the ten largest clones hold approximately 7%. The sample comes from a study of identical twins. The CDR3 has 14 residues. The V end lost 3 bases, the J end lost 0 bases, and 6 bases lay between the germline ends. In germline, CDR1 is MNHNS, CDR2 SASEGT. Study-level results: A cross-sectional statistical analysis, not follow-up of the same donors, supported the conclusions. The more abundant beta clonotypes in cord blood had fewer insertions, and memory repertoires did not show this.

The sample was also reused in another study, on yellow fever vaccine responses in identical twins.

This clonotype was obtained from a woman between 18 and 29 years old in good health. The J gene is TRBJ1-5, the V gene TRBV6-1; unclear D gene. Sequenced material: CD8+ T cells sorted from blood. The CDR3: CASSDGYSNQPQHF. In DNA, the CDR3 is TGTGCCAGCAGTGACGGTTATAGCAATCAGCCCCAGCATTTT.